Presented here are 3 T cell receptor beta chains from one specimen sequenced in a study of cytomegalovirus exposure and HLA in healthy donors. Primers included in the PCR were 60 Vbeta and 13 Jbeta primers. TCRdb's table, derived via immunoSEQ multiplex PCR, lists solely in-frame clones and lacks some. The table has more than 150,000 clones, 65% to 90% seen once. The sequencing sample was made of PBMCs. The receptors originated from a girl aged 2-10 years in good health and CMV-seropositive.

This chain connects TRBV7-9 to TRBJ2-5; 12 bases align to TRBD2. The length of the CDR3 is 15 residues. The germline gives CDR1 SEHNR, CDR2 FQNEAQ (reference sequence). The ends lost 0 bases at V and 5 bases at J; junction bases unmatched: 1. Here the CDR3 DNA reads TGTGCCAGCAGCTTAGCTCTAGCGGGAGGGGAGACCCAGTACTTC. It codes for CASSLALAGGETQYF.

CDR3 amino acids: CASKVVSGVYNEQFF. In DNA form, the CDR3 reads TGTGCCAGTAAGGTGGTTAGCGGGGTATACAATGAGCAGTTCTTC. The V and J genes are TRBV19 and TRBJ2-1, with 8 bases aligning to TRBD2. CDR3 length equals 15 residues. V lost 7 bases, J lost 4 bases, and 9 bases stayed unmatched. Germline lookup yields CDR1 LNHDA and CDR2 SQIVND (reference sequence). Based on the CDR3 plus reference TRBV19 and TRBJ2-1, the full variable domain is DGGITQSPKYLFRKEGQNVTLSCEQNLNHDAMYWYRQDPGQGLRLIYYSQIVNDFQKGDIAEGYSVSREKKESFPLTVTSAQKNPTAFYLCASKVVSGVYNEQFFGPGTRLTVL.

This chain links TRBV29-1 with TRBJ2-2; 8 nucleotides line up with TRBD1. Germline CDR1 SQVTM, CDR2 ANQGSEA. The trim removed 4 bases at V and 4 bases at J, leaving 5 bases unmatched. The CDR3 consists of 14 residues. The CDR3: CSVADRVPTGELFF. CDR3 nucleotides: TGCAGCGTTGCGGACAGGGTCCCCACCGGGGAGCTGTTTTTT.